In its sample, the clone carrying this T cell receptor (beta chain) was seen a few times. Germline V gene data show CDR1 as DFQATT and CDR2 as SNEGSKA (reference sequence). The length of the CDR3 is 12 residues. V lost 6 bases, J lost 3 bases, and 11 bases lay in between. After constant-region reverse-primer amplification, full-length variable regions underwent semi-nested PCR with Nested Universal Primer A. TCRdb itself ran the 5' RACE reads through MiXCR, one entry per CDR3 protein. This table has tens of thousands of distinct CDR3 sequences, less than 25% appearing once. This clonotype was sampled from a female donor with breast cancer. The chain employs TRBV20-1 and TRBJ1-1; maybe TRBD1 (6 bases). Sequencing was carried out using memory CD4+ T cells sorted from blood. The sample's subset: memory CD4+ T cells, CD4+CD45RO+CD25-. The CDR3 here is CSAQGQYTEAFF. In nucleotides, the CDR3 is TGCAGTGCCCAAGGACAGTACACTGAAGCTTTCTTT.